This T cell receptor (beta chain) derives from a study of a mutant IDH1 vaccine in newly diagnosed glioma. Study summary: Vaccination followed radiotherapy alone by 4-6 weeks, or accompanied temozolomide cycles. Earlier therapy was either radiotherapy, temozolomide, or both, and most got both.

With respect to this clone: Antigen: not known. One end of the junction varies from germline; a read error may be responsible.

From germline, CDR1 is SGHNT and CDR2 YYREEE (reference sequence). The CDR3 contains 15 residues. The time point is: week 47, end of study. In the vaccine, a single dose held 300 ug of the mutant IDH1 20-mer peptide, along with topical imiquimod. Clones were sequenced by immunoSEQ multiplex PCR, and TCRdb holds only the in-frame ones, with some missing. This sample has about 56,000 clones, with approximately 75% found just once. This clonotype was sampled from a man between 45 and 60 years old with glioma. Sequences were derived from PBMCs, sampled from a glioma patient whose treatment included an IDH1 peptide vaccine. The V call is TRBV5-4, the J call TRBJ2-2; 8 bases fit TRBD1. This chain's CDR3 is CASSMGQEDTRELFF. Written as DNA, the CDR3 is TGTGCCAGCAGCATGGGACAGGAAGACACCAGGGAGCTGTTTTTT.